This T cell receptor (beta chain) stems from a study of cytomegalovirus exposure and HLA in healthy donors. Across the study: For the approximately 360 genotyped donors, 80% to 90% fell within the Caucasian-associated ancestry cluster.

Study results and caveats: Data from an earlier analysis indicated that most TCR beta V segments were productive either about 90% or about 30% of the time. Later analysis identified several of the most significant clusters that appeared linked to common viral pathogens. In a later analysis, TCR beta V- and J-gene trimming was associated with a missense DCLRE1C variant.

This CDR3 is built from 12 residues. CDR1 and CDR2 from the germline V gene are MGHRA and YSYEKL. Trimming cost V 4 bases and J 4 bases; bases outside gene matches: 1. The PCR employed 60 Vbeta primers together with 13 Jbeta primers. Produced via immunoSEQ multiplex PCR; TCRdb's table is partial and in-frame only. The sample yields fewer than 140,000 clones, around 80% seen once. As to this clone: Its antigen is unknown.

The specimen was PBMCs. The sequence came from a man aged 40-50 years in good health and CMV-seronegative. The rearrangement uses TRBV4-1 and TRBJ2-7; TRBD1 matches 7 bases. CDR3 sequence: CASSPQGYEQYF. The DNA for the CDR3 is TGCGCCAGCAGCCCACAGGGGTACGAGCAGTACTTC.